The table lists the clone carrying this T cell receptor beta chain with a count of one. This entry comes from a study of tumor T cells in aggressive B-cell lymphoma. This CDR3 has 20 residues. V lost 3 bases, J lost 0 bases, and 10 bases stayed unmatched. The germline V gene encodes CDR1 ENHRY and CDR2 SYGVKD. Produced via immunoSEQ multiplex PCR; TCRdb's table is partial and in-frame only. This sample has over a thousand clones, with 80% to 95% found just once. The chain couples TRBV10-3 to TRBJ2-1; 14 bases map to TRBD2. Sequenced: tumor tissue. The clonotype comes from an adult with diffuse large B cell lymphoma. CDR3 sequence (DNA): TGTGCCATCAGTGACCCTGGACTAGCGGGAGGTCGCCGCTCCTACAATGAGCAGTTCTTC. Amino acids: CAISDPGLAGGRRSYNEQFF.